The present entry profiles one T cell receptor (beta chain) with its context. Its specificity is unknown. Germline assignment: CDR1 MDHEN and CDR2 SYDVKM. The CDR3 is 15 residues long. With V trimmed by 4 bases and J by 7 bases, 9 bases remained unmatched. Assay used: immunoSEQ multiplex PCR; TCRdb lists only in-frame clones, some missing. Of 99,000 or so clones listed, 88% are singletons. The source of the sample is a study of T cell responses to AZD1222 COVID-19 vaccine. Findings of the study overall: Mostly white British, mostly female donors; authors suggested clonal diversity may be underestimated.

This clonotype was sampled from an adult in good health. The chain recombines TRBV28 with TRBJ2-1, with 8 bases aligning to TRBD1. Sample: peripheral blood, taken on day 0 of AZD1222 vaccination. The CDR3 DNA follows: TGTGCCAGCAGTTCCGTCGGGACAGGTCAAAATGAGCAGTTCTTC. It specifies CASSSVGTGQNEQFF.